The source of this T cell receptor (beta chain) is a study of T-cell memory formation after mild COVID-19. Findings and limits, study-wide: The second-wave clones peaking on day 37 were not confirmed as SARS-CoV-2-specific. Day 15 to 85 contracting clones showed balanced CD4/CD8; day 15 to 37 expanders favored CD4+.

It was 5'RACE with constant-segment primers that produced the TCR alpha and TCR beta cDNA libraries, which carried sample barcodes and UMIs. One entry per CDR3 protein results from TCRdb running MiXCR on the 5' RACE reads. The sample holds roughly 250,000 distinct CDR3 sequences, about a sixth seen once. The table lists this clonotype with a few counts. The antigen remains unidentified. This CDR3 spans 17 amino acids. Losses at the gene ends were 0 bases for V and 3 bases for J; bases not matched to a gene: 6. Germline CDR1 and CDR2: SGHRS and YFSETQ. The chain recombines TRBV5-1 with TRBJ2-1; TRBD2 agrees at 10 bases. The source of this sequence is a young man who had mild COVID-19 (a few samples of this study predate the infection). Cell type and time point are not known. Sequencing used PBMCs or a T cell subset sorted from them (not recorded which). The CDR3 protein is CASSLDGLAGDYNEQFF. The CDR3, as DNA: TGCGCCAGCAGCTTGGACGGTCTAGCGGGGGACTACAATGAGCAGTTCTTC.